A selection of T cell receptor beta chains follows, all from one sample in a study of blood T cell repertoires in COVID-19. Here immunoSEQ multiplex PCR was the method, and the copy in TCRdb shows in-frame clones only, minus some. The table shows 250,000 to 350,000 clones, with about 89% occurring only once. The sample was peripheral blood. These receptors were obtained from a man younger than 35 who had recovered from COVID-19. Both conserved end residues are part of each CDR3. A D gene is named only where the DNA matches it firmly. Not every row has a clone size; where given, it reads once, few, many or a size class.

>.|TRBJ2-7|TRBV9|.
CASSSSTGYEQYF
TGTGCCAGCAGCTCCTCGACAGGCTACGAGCAGTACTTC
>.|TRBJ2-3|TRBV5-4|TRBD2
CASSVRLAGGPADTQYF
TGTGCCAGCAGCGTCCGACTAGCGGGGGGGCCGGCAGATACGCAGTATTTT
>.|TRBJ1-5|TRBV12-3/TRBV12-4|.
CASSTGPNQPQHF
TGTGCCAGCAGTACAGGGCCAAATCAGCCCCAGCATTTT
>once|TRBJ2-3|TRBV6-5|.
CASSSGGLTDTQYF
TGTGCCAGCAGTTCCGGGGGACTCACAGATACGCAGTATTTT
>.|TRBJ2-7|TRBV7-6|TRBD2
CASSHGLVEPYEQYF
TGTGCCAGCAGCCACGGACTAGTTGAACCCTACGAGCAGTACTTC
>.|TRBJ2-1|TRBV29-1|TRBD2
CSVASGREQFF
TGCAGCGTTGCTAGCGGGAGGGAACAGTTCTTC
>.|TRBJ1-2|TRBV3-1/TRBV3-2|TRBD1
CASSPGQGNYGYTF
TGTGCCAGCAGCCCGGGACAGGGGAACTATGGCTACACCTTC
>.|TRBJ2-7|TRBV20-1|.
CSASDAGDEQYF
TGCAGTGCTAGTGATGCAGGGGACGAGCAGTACTTC
>few|TRBJ2-6|TRBV7-9|.
CASNLGRDSDSGANVLTF
TGTGCCAGCAACTTGGGACGGGACTCCGACTCTGGGGCCAACGTCCTGACTTTC
>.|TRBJ1-1|TRBV11-2|.
CASSLEGGWNTEAFF
TGTGCCAGCAGCTTAGAAGGAGGATGGAACACTGAAGCTTTCTTT
>.|TRBJ2-1|TRBV4-3|.
CASSQGSTSRTYNEQFF
TGCGCCAGCAGCCAAGGTAGCACTAGCCGCACCTACAATGAGCAGTTCTTC